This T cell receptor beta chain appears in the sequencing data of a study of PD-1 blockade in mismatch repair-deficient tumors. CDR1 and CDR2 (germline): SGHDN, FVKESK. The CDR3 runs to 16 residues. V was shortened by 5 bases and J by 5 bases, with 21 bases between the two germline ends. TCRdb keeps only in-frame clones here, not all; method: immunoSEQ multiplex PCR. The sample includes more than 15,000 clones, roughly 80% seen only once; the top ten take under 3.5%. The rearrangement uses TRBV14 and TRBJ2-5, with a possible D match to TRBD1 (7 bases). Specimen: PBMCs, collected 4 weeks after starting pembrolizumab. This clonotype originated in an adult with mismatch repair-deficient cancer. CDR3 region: CASSDGTAISGETQYF. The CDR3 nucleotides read TGTGCCAGCAGCGACGGGACAGCAATCAGCGGGGAGACCCAGTACTTC.